The rows below give T cell receptor beta chains drawn from one sample of a study of blood T cell repertoires in COVID-19. Produced via immunoSEQ multiplex PCR; TCRdb's table is partial and in-frame only. The table records around 200,000 clones, less than 90% of them present only once. The source material was peripheral blood. The receptors were gathered from a woman aged 40-49 years with acute or convalescent COVID-19. CDR3s include the opening cysteine and the closing phenylalanine or tryptophan. D genes are given only for firm matches. Clone size is stated in some rows and not others, as once, few, many or a class when expanded.

>NA|TRBJ2-3|NA|TRBV21-1
CASSQGRLRGTDTQYF
TGTGCCAGCAGCCAGGGGCGGTTGAGGGGCACAGATACGCAGTATTTT
>NA|TRBJ1-5|TRBD1|TRBV5-1
CASSLTGDSNQPQHF
TGCGCCAGCAGCTTGACAGGGGATAGCAATCAGCCCCAGCATTTT
>NA|TRBJ1-5|NA|TRBV21-1
CASSCIREADRQGDYSNQPQHF
TGTGCCAGCAGCTGTATACGAGAGGCGGATCGACAGGGCGACTATAGCAATCAGCCCCAGCATTTT
>NA|TRBJ2-7|NA|TRBV5-5
CASSFSGGSYEQYF
TGTGCCAGCAGCTTTTCCGGGGGATCCTACGAGCAGTACTTC
>NA|TRBJ2-2|NA|TRBV25-1
CASRQGTGELFF
TGTGCCAGCAGACAGGGCACCGGGGAGCTGTTTTTT
>NA|TRBJ1-6|NA|TRBV7-2
CASSLGSHSPLHF
TGTGCCAGCAGCTTGGGCAGCCATTCACCCCTCCACTTT
>NA|TRBJ2-1|TRBD2|TRBV5-1
CASSLGGLAGVNEQFF
TGCGCCAGCAGCTTGGGTGGGCTAGCGGGAGTAAATGAGCAGTTCTTC
>NA|TRBJ2-3|TRBD1|TRBV28
CASSLRGLGRGRADTQYF
TGTGCCAGCAGTTTAAGGGGTCTGGGCAGGGGGCGCGCAGATACGCAGTATTTT
>NA|TRBJ1-1|NA|TRBV6-5
CASSLYRVNTEAFF
TGTGCCAGCAGTCTATACAGGGTGAACACTGAAGCTTTCTTT
>once|TRBJ1-2|NA|TRBV3-1/TRBV3-2
CASGRLEGGYTF
TGTGCCAGCGGTCGCCTCGAGGGTGGCTACACCTTC
>NA|TRBJ2-7|TRBD2|TRBV7-2
CASSRQRDSYEQYF
TGTGCCAGCAGCAGACAGCGGGACTCCTACGAGCAGTACTTC
>NA|TRBJ2-1|NA|TRBV3-1/TRBV3-2
CASSRTEGANEQFF
TGTGCCAGCAGCCGGACGGAGGGGGCCAATGAGCAGTTCTTC
>NA|TRBJ1-4|TRBD1|TRBV28
CASSKQGAATNEKLFF
TGTGCCAGCAGCAAACAGGGGGCAGCAACTAATGAAAAACTGTTTTTT
>NA|TRBJ1-6|TRBD1|TRBV3-1/TRBV3-2
CASSQGGPTGEMVPLHF
TGTGCCAGCAGCCAAGGAGGCCCCACAGGGGAGATGGTGCCCCTCCACTTT
>NA|TRBJ1-4|TRBD1|TRBV11-3
CASSLRQGMSVEKLFF
TGTGCCAGCAGCCTCCGACAGGGTATGAGTGTTGAAAAACTGTTTTTT
>NA|TRBJ2-6|NA|TRBV14
CASSPPGNSGANVLTF
TGTGCCAGCAGCCCTCCCGGTAACTCTGGGGCCAACGTCCTGACTTTC
>NA|TRBJ1-5|NA|TRBV6-5
CASSPGGSNQPQHF
TGTGCCAGCAGTCCTGGAGGGAGCAATCAGCCCCAGCATTTT
>NA|TRBJ2-2|TRBD1|TRBV15
CATSRTGAGELFF
TGTGCCACCAGCAGAACAGGGGCGGGGGAGCTGTTTTTT
>NA|TRBJ1-4|TRBD1|TRBV18
CASSLGQAAEKLFF
TGTGCCAGCTCACTGGGACAGGCAGCTGAAAAACTGTTTTTT
>NA|TRBJ2-2|TRBD1|TRBV5-1
CASSLGDSWTGELFF
TGCGCCAGCAGCTTGGGGGACAGCTGGACCGGGGAGCTGTTTTTT
>NA|TRBJ2-2|NA|TRBV10-2
CASSGRVRVFF
TGCGCCAGCAGTGGGCGGGTGAGGGTGTTTTTT
>NA|TRBJ1-6|TRBD1|TRBV5-1
CASSLGTGVNSPLHF
TGCGCCAGCAGCTTGGGGACAGGGGTTAATTCACCCCTCCACTTT
>NA|TRBJ2-7|TRBD2|TRBV2
CASTSGVTYEQYF
TGTGCCAGCACTAGCGGGGTGACCTACGAGCAGTACTTC
>NA|TRBJ1-1|TRBD1|TRBV9
CASSAGQGHLEAFF
TGTGCCAGCAGCGCGGGACAGGGTCATCTTGAAGCTTTCTTT
>NA|TRBJ1-5|NA|TRBV4-1
CASSQGAGVTQHF
TGCGCCAGCAGCCAAGGGGCAGGGGTGACCCAGCATTTT
>once|TRBJ2-4|TRBD2|TRBV5-1
CASSFSESLAGGKNIQYF
TGCGCCAGCAGCTTCTCAGAGTCACTAGCGGGAGGGAAAAACATTCAGTACTTC
>NA|TRBJ2-3|NA|TRBV29-1
CSVEGAEGAGTDTQYF
TGCAGCGTTGAAGGGGCTGAGGGAGCGGGCACAGATACGCAGTATTTT
>NA|TRBJ2-7|NA|TRBV27
CASSFTGATSEQYF
TGTGCCAGCAGTTTCACGGGAGCGACCTCCGAGCAGTACTTC
>NA|TRBJ2-1|NA|TRBV12-3/TRBV12-4
CASSLDTYNEQFF
TGTGCCAGCAGTTTAGATACCTACAATGAGCAGTTCTTC
>NA|TRBJ1-2|NA|TRBV12-3/TRBV12-4
CASSSTGIGGYTF
TGTGCCAGCAGTTCCACCGGGATAGGGGGCTACACCTTC
>NA|TRBJ1-3|NA|TRBV27
CASSSWPGAGNTIYF
TGTGCCAGCAGTTCGTGGCCGGGGGCTGGAAACACCATATATTTT
>NA|TRBJ1-4|NA|TRBV7-9
CASSPAPGRGYEKLFF
TGTGCCAGCAGCCCTGCCCCGGGCAGGGGTTACGAAAAACTGTTTTTT
>NA|TRBJ2-7|TRBD2|TRBV18
CASSPALAGGYEQYF
TGTGCCAGCTCACCGGCGCTAGCGGGGGGGTACGAGCAGTACTTC
>NA|TRBJ2-4|NA|TRBV13
CASSLEGKNIQYF
TGTGCCAGCAGCTTAGAGGGGAAAAACATTCAGTACTTC
>NA|TRBJ1-1|NA|TRBV6-1
CASSEGSWAAAEAFF
TGTGCCAGCAGTGAGGGGAGTTGGGCGGCCGCTGAAGCTTTCTTT
>NA|TRBJ2-5|TRBD1|TRBV2
CASSEAHHQGAGETQYF
TGTGCCAGCAGTGAAGCGCATCACCAGGGGGCCGGGGAGACCCAGTACTTC
>NA|TRBJ1-1|NA|TRBV13
CASSLAGGGTEAFF
TGTGCCAGCAGCTTAGCGGGGGGTGGCACTGAAGCTTTCTTT